Below, 15 T cell receptor beta chains from the same sample are listed, as sequenced in a study of cytomegalovirus exposure and HLA in healthy donors. The PCR used 60 Vbeta and 13 Jbeta primers. Libraries were prepared by immunoSEQ multiplex PCR; TCRdb keeps only in-frame clonotypes and omits some of them. The data hold fewer than 200,000 clones, with roughly three quarters observed a single time. The sample was PBMCs. The origin of the receptors is a man between 18 and 29 years old in good health and CMV-seropositive.

This clone was found a few times. The chain is built from TRBV7-6 and TRBJ2-5, with D unresolved. Germline V gene lookup returns CDR1 SGHVS and CDR2 FNYEAQ. V was pared by 5 bases and J by 1 base, with 2 bases between. This CDR3 has 11 amino acids. CDR3 nucleotides: TGTGCCAGCAGCCTCCAAGAGACCCAGTACTTC. It codes for CASSLQETQYF.

The genes are TRBV5-8 and TRBJ1-5, with D possibly being TRBD1 (5 bases). Per the germline V gene, CDR1 is SGHTS and CDR2 is YDEGEE. The CDR3 has 17 amino acids. Trimming took 1 base from V and 1 from J, leaving 15 bases between them. CDR3 loop: CASSLYTRTTSNQPQHF. The CDR3 region has the DNA TGTGCCAGCAGCTTGTATACCCGGACAACAAGCAATCAGCCCCAGCATTTT. Together with reference TRBV5-8 and TRBJ1-5, the CDR3 gives the full variable domain: EAGVTQSPTHLIKTRGQQATLRCSPISGHTSVYWYQQALGLGLQFLLWYDEGEERNRGNFPPRFSGRQFPNYSSELNVNALELEDSALYLCASSLYTRTTSNQPQHFGDGTRLSIL.

The chain couples TRBV10-1 to TRBJ1-2; D gene unclear. CDR3 length equals 13 residues. The V end was cut by 2 bases, the J end by 5 bases, with 9 bases between. CDR1 and CDR2 (germline): WNHNN, SYGVQD (reference sequence). CDR3 coding DNA: TGCGCCAGCAGTGAGACTATTGATTATGGCTACACCTTC. Its protein product is CASSETIDYGYTF.

CDR3 sequence: CAGRGEGDSNYEQYF. The CDR3 nucleotides read TGTGCCGGCCGCGGGGAAGGGGACAGTAACTACGAGCAGTACTTC. This chain uses TRBV6-5 with TRBJ2-7, with D possibly being TRBD1 (7 bases). This CDR3 spans 15 amino acids. Germline lookup yields CDR1 MNHEY and CDR2 SVGAGI. The V and J ends lost 11 bases and 3 bases respectively, with 23 bases between them.

The V and J genes are TRBV11-2 and TRBJ2-1, with 8 nucleotides matching TRBD2. J lost 8 bases, V lost 1 base, and 7 bases had no gene match. The CDR3 runs 15 residues. Per germline, CDR1 SGHAT and CDR2 FQNNGV. The CDR3 is CASSLGGAAGDEQFF. CDR3 bases: TGTGCCAGCAGCTTAGGGGGGGCAGCGGGGGATGAGCAGTTCTTC.

J is TRBJ1-4 and V is TRBV7-9; 8 nucleotides agree with TRBD1. Trimming removed 2 bases from V and 3 bases from J; junction bases left unmatched: 2. The CDR3 loop spans 15 amino acids. Germline CDR1 is SEHNR and CDR2 is FQNEAQ (reference sequence). CDR3 residues: CASSLKDRANEKLFF. DNA for the CDR3: TGTGCCAGCAGCTTAAAGGACAGGGCTAATGAAAAACTGTTTTTT.

Here the CDR3 reads CASRSRGEETQYF. Written as DNA, the CDR3 is TGTGCCAGCAGGTCCCGAGGCGAAGAGACCCAGTACTTC. The chain recombines TRBV13 with TRBJ2-5, with D uncertain. The CDR3 has 13 residues. Trimming took off 6 bases at V and 3 bases at J, with 11 bases between the two ends. The germline gives CDR1 PRHDT, CDR2 FYEKMQ (reference sequence).

The chain links TRBV30 to TRBJ1-1, with TRBD1 as a possible D gene (5 bases). The germline CDR1 and CDR2 sequences are GTSNPN and SVGIG (reference sequence). V lost 1 base, J lost 4 bases, and 7 bases lay in between. There are 12 residues in the CDR3. CDR3: CAWSGGGTEAFF. CDR3 bases: TGTGCCTGGAGTGGGGGGGGCACTGAAGCTTTCTTT.

The rearrangement uses TRBV6-5 and TRBJ2-7, with a possible D match to TRBD1 (6 bases). In germline, CDR1 is MNHEY, CDR2 SVGAGI. V lost 5 bases, J lost 6 bases, and 17 bases lay in between. The CDR3 covers 14 residues. DNA for the CDR3: TGTGCCAGCAGTCCCGGGACACCGCCTGGCGAGCAGTACTTC. Its protein is CASSPGTPPGEQYF.

The rearrangement links TRBV9 to TRBJ2-5; the match to TRBD2 covers 7 bases. Germline V lookup: CDR1 SGDLS, CDR2 YYNGEE. The CDR3 runs 17 residues. With 3 bases clipped from V and 3 bases from J, the junction kept 14 bases outside the gene matches. In DNA, the CDR3 is TGTGCCAGCAGCGAGAGCCCTTTCGGGGGGACCGAAGAGACCCAGTACTTC. Translation: CASSESPFGGTEETQYF.

V and J are TRBV13 and TRBJ2-3; TRBD2 matches 7 bases. V was pared by 5 bases and J by 2 bases, with 10 bases of the junction left unmatched. Germline CDR1 reads PRHDT; CDR2 reads FYEKMQ (reference sequence). This CDR3 region has 16 residues. This CDR3 reads CASSPWASGITDTQYF. As DNA, the CDR3 is TGTGCCAGCAGCCCTTGGGCTAGCGGAATCACAGATACGCAGTATTTT. Full variable domain (missing parts from reference TRBV13 and TRBJ2-3): AAGVIQSPRHLIKEKRETATLKCYPIPRHDTVYWYQQGPGQDPQFLISFYEKMQSDKGSIPDRFSAQQFSDYHSELNMSSLELGDSALYFCASSPWASGITDTQYFGPGTRLTVL.

Written as DNA, the CDR3 is TGTGCCAGCAGCTTACTAGCGGGAGCCCTTTCAGGCGAGCAGTACTTC. Translating it yields CASSLLAGALSGEQYF. This sequence joins TRBV13 and TRBJ2-7, with 10 bases matching TRBD2. V lost 2 bases and J lost 6; bases outside the gene matches: 10. CDR3 length: 16 residues. Germline values: CDR1 PRHDT, CDR2 FYEKMQ (reference sequence).

The chain links TRBV2 to TRBJ2-3; D is possibly TRBD2 (6 bases). CDR1 is SNHLY, CDR2 FYNNEI, per germline. Trimming pared 3 bases from V and 1 base from J, leaving 11 bases between. The length of the CDR3 is 15 residues. For the CDR3, the DNA is TGTGCCAGCAGTGATCGACTAGTACGCACAGATACGCAGTATTTT. It is translated as CASSDRLVRTDTQYF.

The chain carries TRBV4-2 and TRBJ2-5; D not resolved. The end of the DNA fits TRBJ2-7 better, so the J call may be wrong. Germline V CDR1 and CDR2: LGHNA, YNFKEQ. There are 13 residues in the CDR3. DNA of the CDR3: TGTGCCAGCAGCCAAGTAGATTCCTACGAGCAGTACTTC. Translated: CASSQVDSYEQYF.

V gene TRBV11-2 combines with J gene TRBJ2-3; D is ambiguous. The CDR3 is 14 amino acids. Germline lookup yields CDR1 SGHAT and CDR2 FQNNGV. Trimming stripped 5 bases from V and 2 bases from J, with 11 bases between. CDR3 region: CASSRSGLTDTQYF. CDR3 sequence (DNA): TGTGCCAGCAGCAGGAGTGGTCTCACAGATACGCAGTATTTT.